The clone carrying this T cell receptor beta chain has just one count. Its antigen is undetermined. The data were taken from a study of CD8 T cells in Susac syndrome. Overall study findings and caveats: A relatively small number of individuals underwent TCR sequencing and HLA analysis.

Negative isolation yielded CD4+ and CD8+ T cells, and FACS enriched TEMRA cells. With random hexamers, 0.5 to 1 ug RNA was reverse transcribed. A single record per CDR3 protein comes from TCRdb applying MiXCR to the immunoSEQ multiplex PCR reads. The table records 180,000 or so distinct CDR3 sequences, around 94% of them present only once. The V gene's germline CDR1 is SEHNR and CDR2 FQNEAQ (reference sequence). V was pared by 6 bases and J by 8 bases, with 16 bases between. The CDR3 covers 13 residues. Source material: CD4+ T cells from PBMCs. The V and J genes are TRBV7-9 and TRBJ1-2; D possibly corresponds to TRBD1 (6 bases). The clonotype comes from a human donor in good health. CDR3 sequence: CASSRTGPDGYTF. CDR3 nucleotide sequence: TGTGCCAGCAGTCGCACAGGGCCGGACGGCTACACCTTC.